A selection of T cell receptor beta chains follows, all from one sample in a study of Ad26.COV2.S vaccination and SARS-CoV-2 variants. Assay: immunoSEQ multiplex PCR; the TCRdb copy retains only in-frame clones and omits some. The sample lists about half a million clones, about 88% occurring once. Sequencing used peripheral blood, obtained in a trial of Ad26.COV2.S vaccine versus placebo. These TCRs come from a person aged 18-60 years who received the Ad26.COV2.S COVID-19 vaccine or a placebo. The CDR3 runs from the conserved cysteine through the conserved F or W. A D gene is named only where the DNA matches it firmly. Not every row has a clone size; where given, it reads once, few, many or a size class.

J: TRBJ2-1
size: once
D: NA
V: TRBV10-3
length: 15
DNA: TGTGCCATCAGTGAGTCGATGAGCTCCTACAATGAGCAGTTCTTC
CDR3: CAISESMSSYNEQFF

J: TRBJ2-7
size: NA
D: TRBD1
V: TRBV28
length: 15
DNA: TGTGCCAGCAGTCCATACCGGGACAGGGGCTACGAGCAGTACTTC
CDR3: CASSPYRDRGYEQYF

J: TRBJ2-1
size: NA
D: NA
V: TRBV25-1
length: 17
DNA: TGTGCCAGCAGTGAGAACTTCGTGGTTGGCTCCTACAATGAGCAGTTCTTC
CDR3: CASSENFVVGSYNEQFF

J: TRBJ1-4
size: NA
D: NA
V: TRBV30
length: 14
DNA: TGTGCCTCGGAGTGGGGCCGGAGAAATGAAAAACTGTTTTTT
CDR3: CASEWGRRNEKLFF

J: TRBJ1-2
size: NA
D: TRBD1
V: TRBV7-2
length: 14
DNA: TGTGCCAGCAGCCTCGACAGGGTAGACCATGGCTACACCTTC
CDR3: CASSLDRVDHGYTF

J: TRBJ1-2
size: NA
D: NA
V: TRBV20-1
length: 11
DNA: TGCAGTGCTGCCGACATCTATGGCTACACCTTC
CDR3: CSAADIYGYTF

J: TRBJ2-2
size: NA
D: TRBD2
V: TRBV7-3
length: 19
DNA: TGTGCCAGCAGCGCCCTCCATGGGCTAGCGGGGGGGCCCACCGGGGAGCTGTTTTTT
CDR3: CASSALHGLAGGPTGELFF

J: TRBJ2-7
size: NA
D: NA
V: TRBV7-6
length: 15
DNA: TGTGCCAGCAGCTTAGGTGTGGGGCCTTCCTACGAGCAGTACTTC
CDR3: CASSLGVGPSYEQYF

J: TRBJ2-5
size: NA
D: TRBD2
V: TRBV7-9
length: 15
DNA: TGTGCCAGCAGCCTAGGACTAGCGGCACAAGAGACCCAGTACTTC
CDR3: CASSLGLAAQETQYF

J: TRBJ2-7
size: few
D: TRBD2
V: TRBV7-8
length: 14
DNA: TGTGCCAGCAGCCCCCGACTAGCGCTCTACGAGCAGTACTTC
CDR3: CASSPRLALYEQYF

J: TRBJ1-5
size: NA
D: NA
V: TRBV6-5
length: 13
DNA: TGTGCCAGCAGGGGACACAGCAATCAGCCCCAGCATTTT
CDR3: CASRGHSNQPQHF

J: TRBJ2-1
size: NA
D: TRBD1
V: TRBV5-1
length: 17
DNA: TGCGCCAGCAGCTTTCCGGGACAGGGGAGCTCCTACAATGAGCAGTTCTTC
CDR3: CASSFPGQGSSYNEQFF

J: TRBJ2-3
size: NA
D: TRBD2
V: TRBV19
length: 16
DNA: TGTGCCAGTAGTATGTACAGCGGGAGGAACACAGATACGCAGTATTTT
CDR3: CASSMYSGRNTDTQYF

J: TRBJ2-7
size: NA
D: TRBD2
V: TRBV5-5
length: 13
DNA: TGTGCCACCACCAGCGGGGCAGCCTACGAGCAGTACTTC
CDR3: CATTSGAAYEQYF

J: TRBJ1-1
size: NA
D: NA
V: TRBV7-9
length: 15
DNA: TGTGCCAGCAGTAAAGGGAACGCGGGGAACACTGAAGCTTTCTTT
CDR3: CASSKGNAGNTEAFF

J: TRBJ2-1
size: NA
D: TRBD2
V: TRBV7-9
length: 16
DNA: TGTGCCAGCAGCGGTCACGGGACTAGCGGTTACAATGAGCAGTTCTTC
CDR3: CASSGHGTSGYNEQFF

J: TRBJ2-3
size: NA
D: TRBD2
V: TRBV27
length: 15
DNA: TGTGCCAGCAGTTTAGGTCTAGCGGGAACGCATACGCAGTATTTT
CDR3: CASSLGLAGTHTQYF

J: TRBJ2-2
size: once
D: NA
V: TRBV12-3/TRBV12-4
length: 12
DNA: TGTGCCAGCAGTTTAGCTGGCGGGGAGCTGTTTTTT
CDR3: CASSLAGGELFF

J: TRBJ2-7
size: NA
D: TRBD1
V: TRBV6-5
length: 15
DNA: TGTGCCAGCAGTTTTAGACAGGGGGCTCAGTACGAGCAGTACTTC
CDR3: CASSFRQGAQYEQYF

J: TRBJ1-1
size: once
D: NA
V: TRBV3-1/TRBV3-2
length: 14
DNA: TGTGCCAGCAGCCAAGGGGGGGTGAACACTGAAGCTTTCTTT
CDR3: CASSQGGVNTEAFF

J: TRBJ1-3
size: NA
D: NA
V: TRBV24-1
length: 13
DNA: TGTGCCACCAGTGATTCCGGACAAGACACCATATATTTT
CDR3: CATSDSGQDTIYF

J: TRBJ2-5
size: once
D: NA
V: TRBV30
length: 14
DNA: TGTGCCTGGAGCCCCGGGGACCTGGGGAAGACCCAGTACTTC
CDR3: CAWSPGDLGKTQYF

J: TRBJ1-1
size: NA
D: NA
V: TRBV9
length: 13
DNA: TGTGCCAGCAGCGTAGCCGGCGGACCTGAAGCTTTCTTT
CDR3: CASSVAGGPEAFF

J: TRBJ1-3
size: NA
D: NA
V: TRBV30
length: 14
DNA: TGTGCCTGGAGCGTCTGGGGTTTGGGAAACACCATATATTTT
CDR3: CAWSVWGLGNTIYF

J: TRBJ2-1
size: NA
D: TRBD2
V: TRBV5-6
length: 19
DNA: TGTGCCAGCAGCTTGTTTAGCGGGGGGCCGAGTTTGGGACAGAGTGAGCAGTTCTTC
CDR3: CASSLFSGGPSLGQSEQFF

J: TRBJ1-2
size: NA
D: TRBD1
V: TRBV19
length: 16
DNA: TGTGCCAGTAGTATAGATCGCGAGACAGGGATCTATGGCTACACCTTC
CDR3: CASSIDRETGIYGYTF

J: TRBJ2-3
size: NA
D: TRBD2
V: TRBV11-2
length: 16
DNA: TGTGCCAGCAGCTTAGGGGCTAGCGGGGGCACAGATACGCAGTATTTT
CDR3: CASSLGASGGTDTQYF

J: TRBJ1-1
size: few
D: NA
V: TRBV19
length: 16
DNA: TGTGCCAGTAGTATAAAAGGGAGGACCCGCAACACTGAAGCTTTCTTT
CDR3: CASSIKGRTRNTEAFF

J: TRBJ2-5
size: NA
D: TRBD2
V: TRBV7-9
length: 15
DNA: TGTGCCAGCAGCTTTGCTAGCGGGAGTGGCCAGACCCAGTACTTC
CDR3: CASSFASGSGQTQYF

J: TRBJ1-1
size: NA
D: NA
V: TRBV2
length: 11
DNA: TGTGCCAGCAAGTTCCAAAGCGGAGCTTTCTTT
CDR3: CASKFQSGAFF

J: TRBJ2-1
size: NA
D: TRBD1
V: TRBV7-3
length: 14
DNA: TGTGCCAGCAGCTCGGGACAGGGAAACAATGAGCAGTTCTTC
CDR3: CASSSGQGNNEQFF

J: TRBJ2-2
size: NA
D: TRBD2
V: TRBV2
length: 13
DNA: TGTGCCAGCAGTGCTAGCGGAACCGGGGAGCTGTTTTTT
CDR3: CASSASGTGELFF

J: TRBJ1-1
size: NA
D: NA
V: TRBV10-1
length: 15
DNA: TGCGCCAGCACCGGGATCAGGGGAAAGGGAAATGAAGCTTTCTTT
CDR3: CASTGIRGKGNEAFF

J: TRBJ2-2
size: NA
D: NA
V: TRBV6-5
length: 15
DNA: TGTGCCAGCAGTTCTACCATCGGACCCCCCGGGGAGCTGTTTTTT
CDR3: CASSSTIGPPGELFF

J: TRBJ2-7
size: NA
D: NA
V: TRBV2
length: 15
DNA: TGTGCCAGCAGTGAAGAGCAGGGGAAGTTCCACGAGCAGTACTTC
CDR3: CASSEEQGKFHEQYF

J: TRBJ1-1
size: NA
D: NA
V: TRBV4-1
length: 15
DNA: TGCGCCAGCAGCCAAGATAGGGGTAGGAACACTGAAGCTTTCTTT
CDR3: CASSQDRGRNTEAFF

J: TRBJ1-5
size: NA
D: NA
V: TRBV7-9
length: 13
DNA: TGTGCCAGCAGCCCTAATGGAAATCAGCCCCAGCATTTT
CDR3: CASSPNGNQPQHF

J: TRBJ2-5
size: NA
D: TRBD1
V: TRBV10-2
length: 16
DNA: TGCGCCAGCAGCGAACCGACAGGGGGCGCTGGAGAGACCCAGTACTTC
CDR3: CASSEPTGGAGETQYF

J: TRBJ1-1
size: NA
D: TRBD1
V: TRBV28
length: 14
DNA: TGTGCCAGCAGCCTCCGACAGGGGAACACTGAAGCTTTCTTT
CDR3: CASSLRQGNTEAFF

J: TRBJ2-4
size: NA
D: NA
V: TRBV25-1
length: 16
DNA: TGTGCCAGCCAGGGCCTCGTTGGTAGGGCCAAAAACATTCAGTACTTC
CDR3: CASQGLVGRAKNIQYF

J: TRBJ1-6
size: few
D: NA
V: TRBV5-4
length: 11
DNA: TGTGCCAGCAGCTGGGGAACCAGAGGTCGGTTT
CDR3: CASSWGTRGRF

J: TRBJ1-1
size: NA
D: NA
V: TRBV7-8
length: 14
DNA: TGTGCCAGCAGCCCTGACAGGAGTAACACTGAAGCTTTCTTT
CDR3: CASSPDRSNTEAFF

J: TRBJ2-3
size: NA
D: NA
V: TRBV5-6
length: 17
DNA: TGTGCCAGCAGCTTGTTCGGTGGCAGGGGATACACAGATACGCAGTATTTT
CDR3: CASSLFGGRGYTDTQYF

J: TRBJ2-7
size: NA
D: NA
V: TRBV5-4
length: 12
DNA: TGTGCCAGCAGCTATAGTGCGGGCGAGCAGTACTTC
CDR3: CASSYSAGEQYF

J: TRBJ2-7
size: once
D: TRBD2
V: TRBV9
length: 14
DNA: TGTGCCAGCAGCGTTTCGGGGGAGGGCTACGAGCAGTACTTC
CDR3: CASSVSGEGYEQYF